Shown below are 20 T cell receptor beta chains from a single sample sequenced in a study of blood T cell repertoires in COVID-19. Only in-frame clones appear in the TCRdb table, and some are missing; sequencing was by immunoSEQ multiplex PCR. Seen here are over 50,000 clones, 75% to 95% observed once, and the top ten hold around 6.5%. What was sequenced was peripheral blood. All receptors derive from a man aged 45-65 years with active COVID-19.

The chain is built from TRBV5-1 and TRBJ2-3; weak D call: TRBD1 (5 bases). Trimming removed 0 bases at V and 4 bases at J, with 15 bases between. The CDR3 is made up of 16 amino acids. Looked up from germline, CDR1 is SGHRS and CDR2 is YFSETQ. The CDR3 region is CASSLAGRAGSDTQYF. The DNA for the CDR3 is TGCGCCAGCAGCTTGGCCGGCAGGGCAGGGTCAGATACGCAGTATTTT.

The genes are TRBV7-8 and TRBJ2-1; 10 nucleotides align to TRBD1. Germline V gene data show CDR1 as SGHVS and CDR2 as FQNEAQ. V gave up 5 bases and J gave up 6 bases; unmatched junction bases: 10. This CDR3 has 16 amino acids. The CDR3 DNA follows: TGTGCCAGCAGCCAATTTGACAGGGGGCCCACCAATGAGCAGTTCTTC. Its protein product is CASSQFDRGPTNEQFF. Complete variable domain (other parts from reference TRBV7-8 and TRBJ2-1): GAGVSQSPRYKVAKRGQDVALRCDPISGHVSLFWYQQALGQGPEFLTYFQNEAQLDKSGLPSDRFFAERPEGSVSTLKIQRTQQEDSAVYLCASSQFDRGPTNEQFFGPGTRLTVL.

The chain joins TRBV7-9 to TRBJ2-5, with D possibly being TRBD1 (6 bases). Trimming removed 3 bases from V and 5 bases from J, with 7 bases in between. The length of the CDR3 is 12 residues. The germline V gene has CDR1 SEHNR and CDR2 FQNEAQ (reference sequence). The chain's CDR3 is CASSFQGETQYF. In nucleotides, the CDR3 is TGTGCCAGCAGCTTTCAGGGGGAGACCCAGTACTTC.

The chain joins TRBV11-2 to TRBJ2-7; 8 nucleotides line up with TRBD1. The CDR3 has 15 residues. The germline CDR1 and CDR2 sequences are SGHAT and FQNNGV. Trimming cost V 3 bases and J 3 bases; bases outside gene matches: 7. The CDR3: CASSLTGQEIYEQYF. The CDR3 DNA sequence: TGTGCCAGCAGCTTGACGGGACAGGAGATCTACGAGCAGTACTTC.

The CDR3 loop reads CASSKRGNSNQPQHF. For the CDR3, the DNA is TGTGCCAGCAGTAAACGGGGAAATAGCAATCAGCCCCAGCATTTT. The V and J genes are TRBV2 and TRBJ1-5; D not certain. This CDR3 comprises 15 residues. Germline V gene sequence: CDR1 SNHLY, CDR2 FYNNEI. V was clipped by 5 bases and J by 0 bases, with 11 bases between them.

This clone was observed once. CDR3 DNA: TGTGCCAGCAGCTTGCAGGGTATCCAAGAGACCCAGTACTTC. It codes for CASSLQGIQETQYF. The chain has TRBV5-8 and TRBJ2-5; weak D call: TRBD1 (5 bases). The V end was cut by 1 base, the J end by 1 base, with 8 bases between. The germline V gene encodes CDR1 SGHTS and CDR2 YDEGEE. The CDR3 covers 14 residues.

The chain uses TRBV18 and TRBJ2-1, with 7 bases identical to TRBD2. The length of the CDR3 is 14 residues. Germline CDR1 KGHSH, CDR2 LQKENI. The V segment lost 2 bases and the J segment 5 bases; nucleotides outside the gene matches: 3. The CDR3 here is CASSPAAGDNEQFF. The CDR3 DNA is TGTGCCAGCTCACCAGCGGCGGGGGACAATGAGCAGTTCTTC.

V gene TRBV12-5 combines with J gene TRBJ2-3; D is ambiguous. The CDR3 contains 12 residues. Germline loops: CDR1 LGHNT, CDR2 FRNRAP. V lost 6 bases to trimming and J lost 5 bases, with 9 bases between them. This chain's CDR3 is CASGINGDTQYF. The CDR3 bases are TGTGCTAGTGGCATAAACGGAGATACGCAGTATTTT.

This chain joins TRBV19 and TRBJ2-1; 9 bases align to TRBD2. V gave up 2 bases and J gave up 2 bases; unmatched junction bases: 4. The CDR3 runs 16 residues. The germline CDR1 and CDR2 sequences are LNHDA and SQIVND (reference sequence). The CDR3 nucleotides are TGTGCCAGTAGTATACAACTAGCGGGCCCCTACAATGAGCAGTTCTTC. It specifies CASSIQLAGPYNEQFF.

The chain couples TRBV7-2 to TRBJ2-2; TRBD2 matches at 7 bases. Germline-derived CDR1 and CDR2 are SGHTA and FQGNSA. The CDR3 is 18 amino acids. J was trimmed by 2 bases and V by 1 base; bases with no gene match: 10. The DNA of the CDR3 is TGTGCCAGCAGCTTAGGCTTGCGGGGGTATCCTAACACCGGGGAGCTGTTTTTT. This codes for CASSLGLRGYPNTGELFF.

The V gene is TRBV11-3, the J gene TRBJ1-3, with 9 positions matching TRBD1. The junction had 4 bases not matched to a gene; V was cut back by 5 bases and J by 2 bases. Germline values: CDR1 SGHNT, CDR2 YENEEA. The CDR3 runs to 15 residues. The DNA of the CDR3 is TGTGCCAGCAGCAACGACAGGGGGGCTGGAAACACCATATATTTT. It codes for CASSNDRGAGNTIYF.

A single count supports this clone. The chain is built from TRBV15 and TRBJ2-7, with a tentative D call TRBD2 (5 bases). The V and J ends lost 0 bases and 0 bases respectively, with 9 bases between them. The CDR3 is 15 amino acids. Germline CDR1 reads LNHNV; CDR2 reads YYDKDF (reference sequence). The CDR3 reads CATSRDLAGSYEQYF. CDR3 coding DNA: TGTGCCACCAGCAGAGATTTGGCGGGCTCCTACGAGCAGTACTTC.

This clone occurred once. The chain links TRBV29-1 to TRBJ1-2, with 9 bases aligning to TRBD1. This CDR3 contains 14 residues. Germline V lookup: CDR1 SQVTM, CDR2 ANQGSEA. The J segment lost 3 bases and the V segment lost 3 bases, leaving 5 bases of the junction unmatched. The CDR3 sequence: CSVESGQGYYGYTF. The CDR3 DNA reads TGCAGCGTTGAGTCGGGACAGGGCTACTATGGCTACACCTTC.

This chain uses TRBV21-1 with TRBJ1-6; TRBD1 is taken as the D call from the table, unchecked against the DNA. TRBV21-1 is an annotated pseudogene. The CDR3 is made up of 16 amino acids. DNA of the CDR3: TGTGCCAGCTCACCCCCCCCCGGGACAGTGAATTCACCCCTCCACTTT. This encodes CASSPPPGTVNSPLHF.

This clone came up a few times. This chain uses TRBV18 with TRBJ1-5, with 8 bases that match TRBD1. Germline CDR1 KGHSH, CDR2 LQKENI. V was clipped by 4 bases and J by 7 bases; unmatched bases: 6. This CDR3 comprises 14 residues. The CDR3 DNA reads TGTGCCAGCTCACAAGACAGGGGAGGACAGCCCCAGCATTTT. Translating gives CASSQDRGGQPQHF.

CDR3 bases: TGCGCCAGCAGCACGGCCGGTAGCGGGGGCGAGACCCAGTACTTC. As protein: CASSTAGSGGETQYF. The chain links TRBV5-1 to TRBJ2-5; 9 positions match TRBD2. Germline assignment: CDR1 SGHRS and CDR2 YFSETQ. With V trimmed by 4 bases and J by 5 bases, 9 bases remained unmatched. This CDR3 spans 15 amino acids.

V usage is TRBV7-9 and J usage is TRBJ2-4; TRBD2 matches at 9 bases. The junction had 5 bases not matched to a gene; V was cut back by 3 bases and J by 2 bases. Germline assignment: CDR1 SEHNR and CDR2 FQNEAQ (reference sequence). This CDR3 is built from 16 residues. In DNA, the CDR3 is TGTGCCAGCAGCTTCCCTAGCGGGGACTCCAAAAACATTCAGTACTTC. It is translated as CASSFPSGDSKNIQYF.

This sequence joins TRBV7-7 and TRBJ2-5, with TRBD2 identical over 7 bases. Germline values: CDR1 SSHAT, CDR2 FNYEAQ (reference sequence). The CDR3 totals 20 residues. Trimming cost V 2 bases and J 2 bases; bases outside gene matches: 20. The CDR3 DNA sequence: TGTGCCAGCAGCTTAAGAGCCCCTACCGGCGGGAGAGGGGAACAAGAGACCCAGTACTTC. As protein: CASSLRAPTGGRGEQETQYF.

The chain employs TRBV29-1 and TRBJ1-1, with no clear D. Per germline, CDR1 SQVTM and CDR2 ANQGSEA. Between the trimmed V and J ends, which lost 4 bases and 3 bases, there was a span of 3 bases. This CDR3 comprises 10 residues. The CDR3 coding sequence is TGCAGCGTTGGCGACACTGAAGCTTTCTTT. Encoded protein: CSVGDTEAFF.

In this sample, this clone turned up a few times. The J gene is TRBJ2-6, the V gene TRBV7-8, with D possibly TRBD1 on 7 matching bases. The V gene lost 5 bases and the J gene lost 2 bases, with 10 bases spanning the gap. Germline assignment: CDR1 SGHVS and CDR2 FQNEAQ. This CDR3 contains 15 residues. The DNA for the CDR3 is TGTGCCAGCAGCCCCAGGGGGGCTGGGGCCAACGTCCTGACTTTC. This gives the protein CASSPRGAGANVLTF.